Described below is a single T cell receptor beta chain sequence and its context. Antigen unknown. This entry comes from a study of T cells after yellow fever vaccination. In the study overall: Some fractions had low cell numbers, and these were prepared with SMART-Seq v4 Ultra Low Input.

This CDR3 is 14 amino acids long. From germline, CDR1 is SGDLS and CDR2 YYNGEE. Trimming pared 0 bases from V and 5 bases from J, leaving 9 bases between. As TCR cDNA was made by 5'RACE template switching, a universal primer site and UMIs were added. One entry per CDR3 protein results from TCRdb running MiXCR on the 5' RACE reads. The sample lists hundreds of thousands of distinct CDR3 sequences, 9% to 15% occurring once. General study points: A small share of clonotypes appeared in both CD4 and CD8 compartments.

This sequence joins TRBV9 and TRBJ1-5; D is unclear. Here the sequenced sample was PBMCs, taken on the day of the yellow fever booster vaccination. The source of this sequence is a man aged 30-40 years who received the YFV17D yellow fever vaccine. The DNA for the CDR3 is TGTGCCAGCAGCGTAGGTTCGGGGTATCAGCCCCAGCATTTT. It encodes CASSVGSGYQPQHF.